This T cell receptor beta chain was captured by sequencing in a study of long-term antiretroviral therapy in people with HIV. Overall study findings and caveats: Blood obtained between the mid-2000s and the late 2010s may reflect older ART regimens.

Sequencing relied on immunoSEQ assay v3.0, run at survey level. The data were produced by immunoSEQ multiplex PCR, yet TCRdb's version contains in-frame clones alone and is incomplete. Among about 20,000 clones listed, 92% were seen once. CDR3 length equals 12 residues. V was cut by 6 bases and J by 6 bases, with 11 bases left in between. Germline V gene lookup returns CDR1 SEHNR and CDR2 FQNEAQ (reference sequence). Notes on this clone: The antigen is undetermined.

The chain employs TRBV7-9 and TRBJ1-1; D is undetermined. Sequenced material: unsorted PBMCs, taken 4.4 years after starting antiretroviral therapy. This receptor was identified in a woman in her 50s with HIV. The CDR3 spells CASRVGGSEAFF. The CDR3 DNA reads as TGTGCCAGCAGGGTGGGCGGGTCTGAAGCTTTCTTT.